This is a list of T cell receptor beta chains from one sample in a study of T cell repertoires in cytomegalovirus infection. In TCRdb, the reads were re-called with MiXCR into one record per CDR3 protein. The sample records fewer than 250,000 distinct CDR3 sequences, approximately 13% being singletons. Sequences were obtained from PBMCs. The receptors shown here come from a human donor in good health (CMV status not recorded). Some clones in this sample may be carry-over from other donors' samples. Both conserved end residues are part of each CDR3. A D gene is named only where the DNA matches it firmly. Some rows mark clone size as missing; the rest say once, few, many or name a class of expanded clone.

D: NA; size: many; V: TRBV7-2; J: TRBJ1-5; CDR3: CASSSTGTGNQPQHF; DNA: TGTGCCAGCAGCTCTACCGGGACGGGCAATCAGCCCCAGCATTTT
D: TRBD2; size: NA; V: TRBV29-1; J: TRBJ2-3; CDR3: CSDLRRGVTDTQYF; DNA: TGCAGCGATTTAAGGCGGGGGGTCACAGATACGCAGTATTTT
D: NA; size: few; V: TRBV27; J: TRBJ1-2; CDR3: CASSPLGESGGYTF; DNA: TGTGCCAGCAGTCCCCTAGGGGAATCGGGTGGCTACACCTTC
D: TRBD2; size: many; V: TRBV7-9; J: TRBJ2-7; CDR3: CASSFLSGLAGNYEQYF; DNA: TGTGCCAGCAGCTTTCTATCGGGACTAGCGGGGAACTACGAGCAGTACTTC
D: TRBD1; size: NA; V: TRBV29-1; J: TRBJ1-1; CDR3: CSVVSGGNTEAFF; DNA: TGCAGCGTTGTCTCAGGGGGGAACACTGAAGCTTTCTTT
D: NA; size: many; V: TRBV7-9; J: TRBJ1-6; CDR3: CASSLDLREPLHF; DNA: TGTGCCAGCAGCTTAGACCTAAGGGAGCCCCTCCACTTT
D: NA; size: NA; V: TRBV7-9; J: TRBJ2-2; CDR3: CASSLVRGGTGELFF; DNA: TGTGCCAGCAGCCTCGTTAGGGGTGGCACCGGGGAGCTGTTTTTT
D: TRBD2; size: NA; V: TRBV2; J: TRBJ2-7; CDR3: CASRNTSGGAYEQYF; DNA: TGTGCCAGCAGAAATACTAGCGGGGGGGCCTACGAGCAGTACTTC
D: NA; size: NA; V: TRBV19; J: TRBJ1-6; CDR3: CASTYRGSNSPLHF; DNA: TGTGCCAGCACCTACCGGGGCTCTAATTCACCCCTCCACTTT
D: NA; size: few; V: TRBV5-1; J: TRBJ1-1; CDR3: CASSLRRGMNTEAFF; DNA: TGCGCCAGCAGCTTACGGAGGGGTATGAACACTGAAGCTTTCTTT
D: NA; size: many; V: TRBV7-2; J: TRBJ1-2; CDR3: CASSPRGQLYGYTF; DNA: TGTGCCAGCAGCCCCCGGGGCCAGCTCTATGGCTACACCTTC
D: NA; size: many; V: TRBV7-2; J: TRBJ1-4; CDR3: CASSLASGSEKLFF; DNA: TGTGCCAGCAGCTTAGCATCTGGCAGCGAAAAACTGTTTTTT
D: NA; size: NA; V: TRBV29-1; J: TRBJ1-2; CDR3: CSVDTPNYGYTF; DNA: TGCAGCGTTGACACTCCTAACTATGGCTACACCTTC
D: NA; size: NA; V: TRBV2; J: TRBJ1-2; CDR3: CASSVLGVDYGYTF; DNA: TGTGCCAGCAGTGTTCTAGGGGTGGACTATGGCTACACCTTC
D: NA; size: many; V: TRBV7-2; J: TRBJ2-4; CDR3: CASSYGTPSAKNIQYF; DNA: TGTGCCAGCAGCTACGGGACCCCGTCAGCCAAAAACATTCAGTACTTC
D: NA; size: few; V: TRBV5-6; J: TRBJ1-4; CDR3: CASSLGLSANEKLFF; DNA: TGTGCCAGCAGCTTGGGGCTATCCGCTAATGAAAAACTGTTTTTT
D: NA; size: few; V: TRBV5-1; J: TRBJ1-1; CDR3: CASSNAMNTEAFF; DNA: TGCGCCAGCAGCAACGCTATGAACACTGAAGCTTTCTTT
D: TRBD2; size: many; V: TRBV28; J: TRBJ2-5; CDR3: CASSPGGAGEETQYF; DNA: TGTGCCAGCAGCCCCGGGGGAGCGGGAGAAGAGACCCAGTACTTC
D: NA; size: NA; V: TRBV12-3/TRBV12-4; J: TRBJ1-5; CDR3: CASSGGGQNQPQHF; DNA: TGTGCCAGCAGCGGGGGGGGCCAGAATCAGCCCCAGCATTTT
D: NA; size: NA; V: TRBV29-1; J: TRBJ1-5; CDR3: CSVQGFPNQPQHF; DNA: TGCAGCGTTCAGGGTTTCCCAAATCAGCCCCAGCATTTT
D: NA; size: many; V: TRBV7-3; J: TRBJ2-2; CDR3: CASSPGPGGGELFF; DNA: TGTGCCAGCAGCCCCGGGCCCGGAGGGGGGGAGCTGTTTTTT
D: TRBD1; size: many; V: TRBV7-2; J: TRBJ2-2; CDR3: CASKRDRGANTGELFF; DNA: TGTGCCAGCAAGAGGGACAGGGGCGCCAACACCGGGGAGCTGTTTTTT
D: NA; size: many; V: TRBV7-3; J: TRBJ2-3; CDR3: CASSPGAGPDTQYF; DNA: TGTGCCAGCAGTCCCGGGGCCGGTCCAGATACGCAGTATTTT
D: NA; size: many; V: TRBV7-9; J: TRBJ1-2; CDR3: CASSFEAHGYTF; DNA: TGTGCCAGCAGCTTTGAAGCTCATGGCTACACCTTC
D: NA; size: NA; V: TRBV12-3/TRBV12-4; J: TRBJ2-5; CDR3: CASSPMGGAETQYF; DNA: TGTGCCAGCAGCCCTATGGGGGGGGCAGAGACCCAGTACTTC
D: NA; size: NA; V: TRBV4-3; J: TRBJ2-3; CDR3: CASSQGVGRTDTQYF; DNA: TGCGCCAGCAGCCAAGGCGTCGGACGCACAGATACGCAGTATTTT
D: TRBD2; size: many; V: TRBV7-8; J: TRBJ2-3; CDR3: CASSSTGGGENTQYF; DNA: TGTGCCAGCAGCTCGACGGGGGGGGGGGAAAATACGCAGTATTTT
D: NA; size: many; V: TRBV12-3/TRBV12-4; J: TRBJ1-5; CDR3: CASSLELGLGGNQPQHF; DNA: TGTGCCAGCAGTTTAGAATTGGGGCTGGGCGGCAATCAGCCCCAGCATTTT
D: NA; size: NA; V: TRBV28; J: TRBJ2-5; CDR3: CASSSTGTPPAGTQYF; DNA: TGTGCCAGCAGTTCAACCGGGACACCCCCCGCGGGGACCCAGTACTTC
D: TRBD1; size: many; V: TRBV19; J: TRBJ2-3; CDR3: CASSSLRGSTDTQYF; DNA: TGTGCCAGTAGTTCGCTCAGGGGGAGCACAGATACGCAGTATTTT
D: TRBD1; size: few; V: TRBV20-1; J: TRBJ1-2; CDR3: CSAQNWQGGNYGYTF; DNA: TGCAGTGCTCAGAATTGGCAGGGGGGTAACTATGGCTACACCTTC
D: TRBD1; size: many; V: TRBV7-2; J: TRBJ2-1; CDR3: CASSLAGQGRNEQFF; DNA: TGTGCCAGCAGCTTAGCCGGACAGGGGAGGAATGAGCAGTTCTTC
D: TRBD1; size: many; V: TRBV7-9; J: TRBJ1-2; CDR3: CASTLDRGPYGYTF; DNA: TGTGCCAGCACCCTGGACAGGGGCCCCTATGGCTACACCTTC
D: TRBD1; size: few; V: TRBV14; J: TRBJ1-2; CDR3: CASSQESDRGPGYTF; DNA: TGTGCCAGCAGCCAAGAGTCGGACAGGGGGCCTGGCTACACCTTC
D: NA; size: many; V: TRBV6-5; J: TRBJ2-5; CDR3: CASSYRQGETQYF; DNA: TGTGCCAGCAGTTACCGGCAGGGAGAGACCCAGTACTTC
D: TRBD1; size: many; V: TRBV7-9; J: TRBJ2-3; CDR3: CASSPMGTGDTQYF; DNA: TGTGCCAGCAGCCCAATGGGGACAGGGGATACGCAGTATTTT
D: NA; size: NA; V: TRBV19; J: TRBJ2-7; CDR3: CASSARGWGYEQYF; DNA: TGTGCCAGTAGTGCCAGGGGCTGGGGCTACGAGCAGTACTTC
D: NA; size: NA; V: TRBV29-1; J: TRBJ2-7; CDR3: CSAWDYRTYEQYF; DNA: TGCAGCGCCTGGGATTACCGTACCTACGAGCAGTACTTC
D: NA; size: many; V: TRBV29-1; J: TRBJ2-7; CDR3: CSVAGASYEQYF; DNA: TGCAGCGTTGCCGGGGCCTCCTACGAGCAGTACTTC
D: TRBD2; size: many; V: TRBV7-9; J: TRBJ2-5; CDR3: CASSPYGGGYQETQYF; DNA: TGTGCCAGCAGCCCCTACGGGGGAGGGTATCAAGAGACCCAGTACTTC
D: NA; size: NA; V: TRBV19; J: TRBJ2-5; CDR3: CASSSLGLNQETQYF; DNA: TGTGCCAGTAGTTCTTTGGGACTGAACCAAGAGACCCAGTACTTC
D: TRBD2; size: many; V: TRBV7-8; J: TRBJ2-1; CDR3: CASGREGRSDEQFF; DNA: TGTGCCAGCGGGCGGGAGGGCCGCAGCGATGAGCAGTTCTTC